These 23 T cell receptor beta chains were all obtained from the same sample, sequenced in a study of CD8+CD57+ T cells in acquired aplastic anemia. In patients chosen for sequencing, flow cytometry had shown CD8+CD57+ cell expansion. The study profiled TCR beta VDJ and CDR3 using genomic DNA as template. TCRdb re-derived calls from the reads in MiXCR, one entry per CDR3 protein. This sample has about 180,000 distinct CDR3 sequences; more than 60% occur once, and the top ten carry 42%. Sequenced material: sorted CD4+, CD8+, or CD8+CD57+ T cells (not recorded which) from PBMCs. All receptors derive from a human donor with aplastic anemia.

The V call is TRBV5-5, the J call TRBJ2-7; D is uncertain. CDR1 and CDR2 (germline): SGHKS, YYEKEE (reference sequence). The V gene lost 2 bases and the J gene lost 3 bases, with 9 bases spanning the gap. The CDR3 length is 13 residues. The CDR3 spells CASSFNGNYEQYF. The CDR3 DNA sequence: TGTGCCAGCAGCTTTAACGGAAACTACGAGCAGTACTTC.

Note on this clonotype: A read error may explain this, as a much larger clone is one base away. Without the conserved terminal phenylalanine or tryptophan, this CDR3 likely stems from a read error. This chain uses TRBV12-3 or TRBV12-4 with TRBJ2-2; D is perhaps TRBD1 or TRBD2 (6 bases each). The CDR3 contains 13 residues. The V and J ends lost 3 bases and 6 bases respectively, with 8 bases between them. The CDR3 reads CASSFGGPGELFL. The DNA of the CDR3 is TGTGCCAGCAGTTTTGGGGGGCCCGGGGAGCTGTTTTTG.

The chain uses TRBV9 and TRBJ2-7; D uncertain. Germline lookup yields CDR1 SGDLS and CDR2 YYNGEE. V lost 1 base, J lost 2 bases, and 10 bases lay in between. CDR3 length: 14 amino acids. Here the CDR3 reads CASSVTPQTYEQYF. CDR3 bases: TGTGCCAGCAGCGTAACCCCGCAGACCTACGAGCAGTACTTC.

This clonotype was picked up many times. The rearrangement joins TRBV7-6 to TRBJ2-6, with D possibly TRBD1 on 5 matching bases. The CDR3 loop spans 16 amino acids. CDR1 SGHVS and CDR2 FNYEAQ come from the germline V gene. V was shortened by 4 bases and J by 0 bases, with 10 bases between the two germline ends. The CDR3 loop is CASSSRQNSGANVLTF. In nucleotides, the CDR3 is TGTGCCAGCAGCTCCCGACAGAACTCTGGGGCCAACGTCCTGACTTTC.

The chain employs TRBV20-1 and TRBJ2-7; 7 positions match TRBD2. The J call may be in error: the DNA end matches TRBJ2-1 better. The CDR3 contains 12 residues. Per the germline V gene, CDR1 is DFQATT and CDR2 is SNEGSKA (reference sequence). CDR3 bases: TGCAGTGCTCCAGTACTAGCGAATGAGCAGTTCTTC. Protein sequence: CSAPVLANEQFF.

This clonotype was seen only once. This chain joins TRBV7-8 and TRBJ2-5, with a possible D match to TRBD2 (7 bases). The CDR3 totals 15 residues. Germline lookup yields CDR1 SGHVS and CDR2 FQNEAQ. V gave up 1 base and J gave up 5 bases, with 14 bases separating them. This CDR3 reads CASSLDGGLSETQYF. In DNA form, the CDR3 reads TGTGCCAGCAGCTTAGACGGGGGGCTGTCGGAGACCCAGTACTTC.

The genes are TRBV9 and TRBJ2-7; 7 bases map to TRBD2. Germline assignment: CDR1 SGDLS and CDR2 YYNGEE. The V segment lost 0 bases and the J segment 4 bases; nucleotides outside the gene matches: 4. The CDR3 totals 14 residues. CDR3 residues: CASSVGWGGYEQYF. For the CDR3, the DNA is TGTGCCAGCAGCGTAGGATGGGGGGGGTACGAGCAGTACTTC.

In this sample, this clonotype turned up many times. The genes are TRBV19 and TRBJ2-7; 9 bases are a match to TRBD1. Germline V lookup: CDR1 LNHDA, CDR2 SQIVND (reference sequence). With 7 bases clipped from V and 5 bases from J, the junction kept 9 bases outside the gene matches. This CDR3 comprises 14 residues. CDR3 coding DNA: TGTGCCAGTAAGGTCGGGACAGGGTTAAACGAGCAGTACTTC. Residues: CASKVGTGLNEQYF.

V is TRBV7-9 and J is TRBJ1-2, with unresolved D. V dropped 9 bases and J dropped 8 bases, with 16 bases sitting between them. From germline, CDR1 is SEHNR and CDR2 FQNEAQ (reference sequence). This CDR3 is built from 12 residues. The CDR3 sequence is CASRAQSEGYTF. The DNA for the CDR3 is TGTGCCAGTCGCGCACAATCGGAGGGCTACACCTTC.

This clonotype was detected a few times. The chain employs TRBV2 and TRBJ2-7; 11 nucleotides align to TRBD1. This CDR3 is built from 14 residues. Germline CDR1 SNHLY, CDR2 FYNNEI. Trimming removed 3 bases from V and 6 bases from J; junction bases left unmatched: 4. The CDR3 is CASSDGTGGGEQYF. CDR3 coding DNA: TGTGCCAGCAGTGACGGGACAGGGGGAGGCGAGCAGTACTTC. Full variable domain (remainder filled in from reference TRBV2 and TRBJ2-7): EPEVTQTPSHQVTQMGQEVILRCVPISNHLYFYWYRQILGQKVEFLVSFYNNEISEKSEIFDDQFSVERPDGSNFTLKIRSTKLEDSAMYFCASSDGTGGGEQYFGPGTRLTVT.

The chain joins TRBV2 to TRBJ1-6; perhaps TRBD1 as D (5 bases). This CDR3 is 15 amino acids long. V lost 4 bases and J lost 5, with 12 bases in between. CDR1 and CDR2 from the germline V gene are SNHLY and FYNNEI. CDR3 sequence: CASSVTGPHNSPLHF. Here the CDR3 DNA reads TGTGCCAGCAGTGTTACAGGACCTCATAATTCACCCCTCCACTTT.

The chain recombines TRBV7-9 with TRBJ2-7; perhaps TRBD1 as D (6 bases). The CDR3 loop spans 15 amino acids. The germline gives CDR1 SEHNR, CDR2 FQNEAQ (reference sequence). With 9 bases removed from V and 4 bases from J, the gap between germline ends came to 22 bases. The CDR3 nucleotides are TGTGCCAGGGCAAATCAGGGGTCCTACGAGTACGAGCAGTACTTC. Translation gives CARANQGSYEYEQYF.

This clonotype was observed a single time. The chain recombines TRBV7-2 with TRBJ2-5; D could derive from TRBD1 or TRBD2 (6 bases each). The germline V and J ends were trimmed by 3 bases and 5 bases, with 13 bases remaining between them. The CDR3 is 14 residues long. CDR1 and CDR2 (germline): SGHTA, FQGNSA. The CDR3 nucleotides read TGTGCCAGCAGCTTTGGTCAGGGGAGGGAGACCCAGTACTTC. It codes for CASSFGQGRETQYF.

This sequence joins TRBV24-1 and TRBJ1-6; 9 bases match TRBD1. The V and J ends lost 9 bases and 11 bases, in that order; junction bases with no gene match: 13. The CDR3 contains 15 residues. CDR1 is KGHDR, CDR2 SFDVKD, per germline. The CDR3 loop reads CATSTRNRGPPPLHF. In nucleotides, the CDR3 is TGTGCCACCTCCACCCGAAACAGGGGGCCTCCACCCCTCCACTTT.

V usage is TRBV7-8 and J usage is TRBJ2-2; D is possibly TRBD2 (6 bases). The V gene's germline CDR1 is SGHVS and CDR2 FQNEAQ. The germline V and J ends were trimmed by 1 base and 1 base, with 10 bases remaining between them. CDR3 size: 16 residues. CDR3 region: CASSLGNSGNTGELFF. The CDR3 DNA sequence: TGTGCCAGCAGCTTAGGGAATAGCGGGAACACCGGGGAGCTGTTTTTT.

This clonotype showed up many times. DNA for the CDR3: TGTGCCAGCAGCTTGGCCGAAGCAGGGTGGGGTTACGAGCAGTACTTC. As protein: CASSLAEAGWGYEQYF. The V gene is TRBV5-5, the J gene TRBJ2-7; TRBD1 might be the D (5 bases). The CDR3 extends over 16 amino acids. Trimming removed 0 bases at V and 4 bases at J, with 17 bases between. Germline assignment: CDR1 SGHKS and CDR2 YYEKEE (reference sequence). Based on the CDR3 plus reference TRBV5-5 and TRBJ2-7, the full variable domain is DAGVTQSPTHLIKTRGQQVTLRCSPISGHKSVSWYQQVLGQGPQFIFQYYEKEERGRGNFPDRFSARQFPNYSSELNVNALLLGDSALYLCASSLAEAGWGYEQYFGPGTRLTVT.

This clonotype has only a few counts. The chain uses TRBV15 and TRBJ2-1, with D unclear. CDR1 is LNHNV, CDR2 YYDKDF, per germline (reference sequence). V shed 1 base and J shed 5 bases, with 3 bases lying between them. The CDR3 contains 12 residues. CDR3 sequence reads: CATSRGNNEQFF. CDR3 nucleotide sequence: TGTGCCACCAGCAGAGGGAACAATGAGCAGTTCTTC.

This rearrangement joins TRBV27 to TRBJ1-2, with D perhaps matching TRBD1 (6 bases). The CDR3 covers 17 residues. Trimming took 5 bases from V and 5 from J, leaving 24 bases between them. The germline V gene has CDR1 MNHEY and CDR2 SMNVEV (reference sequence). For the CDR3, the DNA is TGTGCCAGCAGTCCAACCTCCGCAGGGGCAATGTCTTATGGCTACACCTTC. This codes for CASSPTSAGAMSYGYTF.

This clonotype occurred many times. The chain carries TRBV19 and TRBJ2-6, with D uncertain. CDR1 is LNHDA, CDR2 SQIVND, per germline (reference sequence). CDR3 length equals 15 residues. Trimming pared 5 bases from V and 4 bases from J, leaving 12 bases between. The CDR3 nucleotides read TGTGCCAGTAGTCTCTCAAGAAGAGGGGCCAACGTCCTGACTTTC. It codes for CASSLSRRGANVLTF.

The CDR3: CATSDRDSSYNEQFF. CDR3 DNA: TGTGCCACCAGTGATAGGGACAGCAGCTACAATGAGCAGTTCTTC. The V gene is TRBV24-1, the J gene TRBJ2-1, with TRBD1 matching 7 bases. The CDR3 is 15 residues long. Germline V gene sequence: CDR1 KGHDR, CDR2 SFDVKD. Trimming took 3 bases from V and 3 from J; bases not matched to a gene: 4.

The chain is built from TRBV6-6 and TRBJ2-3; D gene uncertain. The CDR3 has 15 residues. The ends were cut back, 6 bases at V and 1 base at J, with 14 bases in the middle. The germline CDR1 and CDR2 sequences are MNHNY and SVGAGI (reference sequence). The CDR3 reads CASSQFGLGTDTQYF. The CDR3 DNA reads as TGTGCCAGCAGCCAATTCGGGCTCGGCACAGATACGCAGTATTTT.

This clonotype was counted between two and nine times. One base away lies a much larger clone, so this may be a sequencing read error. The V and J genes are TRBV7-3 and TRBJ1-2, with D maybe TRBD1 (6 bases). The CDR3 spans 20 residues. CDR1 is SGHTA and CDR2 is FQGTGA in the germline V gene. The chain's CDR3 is CAGSLSGLHNRVCKLFGYTF. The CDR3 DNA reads TGTGCCGGCAGCTTATCGGGGCTCCATAACAGGGTGTGTAAGTTATTTGGCTACACCTTC. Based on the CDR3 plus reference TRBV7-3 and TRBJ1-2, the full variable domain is GAGVSQTPSNKVTEKGKYVELRCDPISGHTALYWYRQSLGQGPEFLIYFQGTGAADDSGLPNDRFFAVRPEGSVSTLKIQRTERGDSAVYLCAGSLSGLHNRVCKLFGYTFGSGTRLTVV.

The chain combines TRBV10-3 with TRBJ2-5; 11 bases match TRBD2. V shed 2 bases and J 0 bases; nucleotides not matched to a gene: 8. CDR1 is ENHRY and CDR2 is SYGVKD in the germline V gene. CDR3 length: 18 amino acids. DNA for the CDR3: TGTGCCATCAGTGAGCTGACTAGCGGGACGGGGTACCAAGAGACCCAGTACTTC. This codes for CAISELTSGTGYQETQYF.